This T cell receptor beta chain was identified during a study of cytomegalovirus exposure and HLA in healthy donors. Overall study context: The early release's HLA-typed donors yielded about 85 million unique TCRs.

Primers included in the PCR were 60 Vbeta and 13 Jbeta primers. Data came from immunoSEQ multiplex PCR; TCRdb stores just in-frame clones and leaves some out. The sample has 200,000 to 250,000 clones; roughly 75% are singletons. Between the trimmed V and J ends, which lost 3 bases and 0 bases, there was a span of 14 bases. The germline V gene encodes CDR1 MNHEY and CDR2 SMNVEV (reference sequence). The length of the CDR3 is 16 residues. Overall study findings and caveats: Previous analysis showed most TCR beta V segments were productive about 90% or about 30% of the time. The availability of immune exposure information extended only to CMV serostatus.

Details on this clone: Its specificity is unknown.

The sample was PBMCs. The V call is TRBV27, the J call TRBJ1-1; weak D call: TRBD1 (6 bases). The sequence derives from a woman under 40 in good health and CMV-seronegative. DNA of the CDR3: TGTGCCAGCAGTTTGGTACGGGACATTATGAACACTGAAGCTTTCTTT. Its protein product is CASSLVRDIMNTEAFF.